Listed below are T cell receptor beta chains from one sample, sequenced in a study of T cell responses to AZD1222 COVID-19 vaccine. Sequenced by immunoSEQ multiplex PCR; TCRdb stores in-frame clones only, minus some. The data contain about 60,000 clones, over 65% of them singletons. This specimen consisted of peripheral blood, obtained 28 days after the second AZD1222 dose. The source is an adult who received the AZD1222 COVID-19 vaccine. The CDR3 runs from the conserved cysteine through the conserved F or W. A D gene is named only where the DNA matches it firmly. Clone size appears in some rows only: once, few, many, or a class for an expanded clone.

TRBD2	TRBJ2-4	-	TRBV28	TGTGCCAGCAGTTTGGCGGGGGAAAACATTCAGTACTTC	CASSLAGENIQYF
-	TRBJ1-2	-	TRBV6-2/TRBV6-3	TGTGCCAGCAGTTACTTATGGGGTGGCTACACCTTC	CASSYLWGGYTF
-	TRBJ1-4	-	TRBV19	TGTGCCAGTAGTACCCGGGTCGGGGTCGAAAAACTGTTTTTT	CASSTRVGVEKLFF
-	TRBJ1-1	-	TRBV5-1	TGCGCCAGCAGCTCCGGGATCTCGAACACTGAAGCTTTCTTT	CASSSGISNTEAFF
TRBD1	TRBJ1-4	-	TRBV28	TGTGCCAGCTCTAGACAGGGTGAAGAAAAACTGTTTTTT	CASSRQGEEKLFF
TRBD1	TRBJ2-1	-	TRBV7-2	TGTGCCAGCAGTCTCTACACCCTACAGGGGTGGAATGAGCAGTTCTTC	CASSLYTLQGWNEQFF
-	TRBJ2-3	-	TRBV6-4	TGTGCCAGCAGTGACACAACAGATACGCAGTATTTT	CASSDTTDTQYF
-	TRBJ2-3	-	TRBV30	TGTGCCTGGAGTGGCGGGGCAACAGATACGCAGTATTTT	CAWSGGATDTQYF
-	TRBJ2-3	-	TRBV6-5	TGTGCCAGCAGTTACTCCCCCGGCACAGATACGCAGTATTTT	CASSYSPGTDTQYF
TRBD2	TRBJ2-5	-	TRBV9	TGTGCCAGCAGCCCACGGGGCCAGCGGGGGTCCGGGACCCAGTACTTC	CASSPRGQRGSGTQYF
-	TRBJ1-2	-	TRBV2	TGTGCCAGCAGTTTGTCCGGGCCAAGAGGTGGCTACACCTTC	CASSLSGPRGGYTF
-	TRBJ2-7	few	TRBV4-2	TGTGCCAGCAGCCCCCGGGTCCAAAGTAGCGAGCAGTACTTC	CASSPRVQSSEQYF
-	TRBJ1-6	-	TRBV28	TGTGCCAGCAGTCCCCCGGGACGGAAGAATTCACCCCTCCACTTT	CASSPPGRKNSPLHF
-	TRBJ2-2	-	TRBV10-3	TGTGCCATCAGTGACCTGACTCCCGGGGAGCTGTTTTTT	CAISDLTPGELFF
-	TRBJ2-7	-	TRBV19	TGTGCCAGTAGTATAGATTACAGGTTGGGCGAGCAGTACTTC	CASSIDYRLGEQYF
-	TRBJ2-1	-	TRBV5-1	TGCGCCAGCAGCTCAGCGGAATCGGGGGATGAGCAGTTCTTC	CASSSAESGDEQFF
-	TRBJ2-5	-	TRBV29-1	TGCAGCGTTCACAGCTCACAAGAGACCCAGTACTTC	CSVHSSQETQYF
TRBD1	TRBJ1-2	once	TRBV28	TGTGCCAGCAGTCACTGGCCGGGACAGGGGGCAGGAGGCTACACCTTC	CASSHWPGQGAGGYTF
TRBD1	TRBJ1-2	-	TRBV27	TGTGCCAGCAGAAGGGACAGGTTTTCTGGCTACACCTTC	CASRRDRFSGYTF
TRBD1	TRBJ1-2	-	TRBV28	TGTGCCAGCAGTTCCCCGGGACAGCGGAACTATGGCTACACCTTC	CASSSPGQRNYGYTF
-	TRBJ2-3	-	TRBV29-1	TGCAGTTCCTCCGAGGGGGGGGTGGTCACAGATACGCAGTATTTT	CSSSEGGVVTDTQYF
TRBD1	TRBJ2-2	-	TRBV6-4	TGTGCCAGCAGCCACACAGGGGGCGCGAACACCGGGGAGCTGTTTTTT	CASSHTGGANTGELFF
TRBD1	TRBJ1-6	-	TRBV5-6	TGTGCCAGCAGCGGGACAGGGGAGAATTCACCCCTCCACTTT	CASSGTGENSPLHF
TRBD2	TRBJ2-1	-	TRBV4-2	TGTGCCAGCAGCCAAGATGGGGGGACTAGCGCTTACAATGAGCAGTTCTTC	CASSQDGGTSAYNEQFF
TRBD1	TRBJ1-1	-	TRBV2	TGTGCCAGCAGTGGGCCCCGACAGGGGGCGAAAAACACTGAAGCTTTCTTT	CASSGPRQGAKNTEAFF
-	TRBJ1-3	-	TRBV10-3	TGTGCCATCAGTGCCGACAGGGGAAACACCATATATTTT	CAISADRGNTIYF